Presented here are 23 T cell receptor beta chains from one specimen sequenced in a study of OX40 agonist ivuxolimab in advanced cancers. This table comes from immunoSEQ multiplex PCR, and its TCRdb copy is limited to in-frame clones, with some not included. The table has 11,000 to 15,000 clones, 80% to 90% seen once. The sample consisted of CD4+ or CD8+ T cells sorted from blood, taken in a trial of the OX40 agonist ivuxolimab. All receptors derive from an adult with an advanced solid tumor such as melanoma, head and neck, liver or kidney cancer.

V is TRBV20-1 and J is TRBJ1-4, with unresolved D. Trimming removed 7 bases from V and 8 bases from J, with 11 bases in between. The CDR3 runs 11 residues. Germline V gives CDR1 DFQATT, CDR2 SNEGSKA (reference sequence). CDR3 sequence (DNA): TGCAGTGTTCCATTTCGCGAAAAACTGTTTTTT. Translated, it gives CSVPFREKLFF.

The chain recombines TRBV7-9 with TRBJ2-3; weak D call: TRBD2 (6 bases). V was clipped by 2 bases and J by 3 bases, with 18 bases between them. The CDR3 is 17 residues long. CDR1 is SEHNR and CDR2 is FQNEAQ in the germline V gene (reference sequence). The CDR3 DNA reads as TGTGCCAGCAGCTTAAGGCCCACTAGCCGGATGACAGATACGCAGTATTTT. This sequence encodes CASSLRPTSRMTDTQYF.

The V gene is TRBV11-2, the J gene TRBJ2-3; 11 nucleotides match TRBD1. The CDR3 sequence is 17 residues long. Germline-derived CDR1 and CDR2 are SGHAT and FQNNGV. With 5 bases clipped from V and 2 bases from J, the junction kept 9 bases outside the gene matches. CDR3 loop: CASSIGDRGKLTDTQYF. CDR3 sequence (DNA): TGTGCCAGCAGCATCGGGGACAGGGGGAAACTCACAGATACGCAGTATTTT.

The chain combines TRBV4-1 with TRBJ2-1, with 11 bases that match TRBD2. After removal of 1 base from V and 7 bases from J, the junction contained 6 bases not matched to a gene. Germline CDR1 and CDR2: MGHRA and YSYEKL. The CDR3 spans 16 residues. CDR3 sequence (DNA): TGCGCCAGCAGCCAAGCGGAGACTAGCGGGGAGAATGAGCAGTTCTTC. Translating it yields CASSQAETSGENEQFF.

The genes are TRBV14 and TRBJ1-2; tentatively, D is TRBD1 (6 bases). The CDR3 contains 12 residues. V dropped 5 bases and J dropped 5 bases, with 9 bases sitting between them. CDR1 is SGHDN, CDR2 FVKESK, per germline. CDR3 amino acids: CASSAQGYGYTF. CDR3 in DNA: TGTGCCAGCAGCGCGCAGGGGTATGGCTACACCTTC.

The rearrangement links TRBV11-3 to TRBJ2-3; D ambiguous. V was clipped by 1 base and J by 0 bases, with 2 bases between them. The germline V gene encodes CDR1 SGHNT and CDR2 YENEEA. This CDR3 spans 13 amino acids. In DNA form, the CDR3 reads TGTGCCAGCAGCTTAGCTAGCACAGATACGCAGTATTTT. Translated, it gives CASSLASTDTQYF.

The rearrangement joins TRBV7-2 to TRBJ2-5, with D possibly being TRBD1 (6 bases). Germline CDR1 is SGHTA and CDR2 is FQGNSA. The CDR3 loop spans 13 amino acids. V shed 4 bases and J shed 4 bases, with 10 bases lying between them. The CDR3 loop reads CASSSSRGETQYF. As DNA, the CDR3 is TGTGCCAGCAGCTCGAGCAGGGGAGAGACCCAGTACTTC.

In this sample, this clone turned up once. J is TRBJ2-1 and V is TRBV5-4, with D perhaps matching TRBD2 (6 bases). V gave up 0 bases and J gave up 2 bases, with 9 bases separating them. Per the germline V gene, CDR1 is SGHNT and CDR2 is YYREEE (reference sequence). This CDR3 comprises 15 residues. The chain's CDR3 is CASSLASAAYNEQFF. The CDR3 DNA reads TGTGCCAGCAGCTTGGCTAGCGCGGCCTACAATGAGCAGTTCTTC.

The J gene is TRBJ1-5, the V gene TRBV6-6; unclear D gene. This CDR3 contains 14 residues. V gave up 0 bases and J gave up 0 bases, with 3 bases separating them. Germline V CDR1 and CDR2: MNHNY, SVGAGI (reference sequence). CDR3 amino acids: CASSYSVSNQPQHF. The CDR3 region has the DNA TGTGCCAGCAGTTACTCCGTTAGCAATCAGCCCCAGCATTTT.

The J gene is TRBJ1-2, the V gene TRBV25-1; 8 nucleotides line up with TRBD1. The germline gives CDR1 MGHDK, CDR2 SYGVNS. J lost 8 bases, V lost 2 bases, and 4 bases had no gene match. The CDR3 extends over 13 amino acids. The CDR3, as DNA: TGTGCCAGCAGTGAACAGGGGGCTGGAGGCTACACCTTC. The encoded protein is CASSEQGAGGYTF.

The V gene is TRBV28, the J gene TRBJ1-2; D remains unclear. The V gene's germline CDR1 is MDHEN and CDR2 SYDVKM. V lost 6 bases to trimming and J lost 6 bases, with 17 bases between them. The CDR3 length is 14 residues. CDR3 in amino acids: CASSSNGRNDGYTF. CDR3 DNA sequence: TGTGCCAGCAGCTCAAATGGGCGAAACGATGGCTACACCTTC.

V is TRBV5-4 and J is TRBJ2-1; TRBD2 matches at 9 bases. CDR3 length: 14 residues. V lost 1 base and J lost 8; bases outside the gene matches: 4. Germline V gene sequence: CDR1 SGHNT, CDR2 YYREEE (reference sequence). CDR3: CASSLYSGGDEQFF. CDR3 nucleotide sequence: TGTGCCAGCAGCTTGTATAGCGGGGGCGATGAGCAGTTCTTC.

The CDR3 nucleotides read TGTGCCAGCAGCGTAGGCTCAAGCAATCAGCCCCAGCATTTT. It codes for CASSVGSSNQPQHF. The rearrangement uses TRBV9 and TRBJ1-5, with no clear D. The CDR3 runs to 14 residues. Germline V gene lookup returns CDR1 SGDLS and CDR2 YYNGEE. V gave up 0 bases and J gave up 1 base, with 5 bases separating them.

The J gene is TRBJ1-3, the V gene TRBV6-5, with no clear D. The germline V gene has CDR1 MNHEY and CDR2 SVGAGI. The CDR3 length is 14 residues. V lost 3 bases and J lost 4, with 10 bases in between. CDR3 in amino acids: CASSYGKSGNTIYF. The CDR3 DNA sequence: TGTGCCAGCAGTTATGGGAAGTCCGGAAACACCATATATTTT.

CDR3: CASSYLQHSPLHF. The DNA of the CDR3 is TGTGCCAGCAGTTACTTACAGCATTCACCCCTCCACTTT. The J gene is TRBJ1-6, the V gene TRBV6-5; no clear D. V lost 1 base, J lost 8 bases, and 6 bases lay in between. Germline-derived CDR1 and CDR2 are MNHEY and SVGAGI. CDR3 length: 13 residues.

The rearrangement links TRBV4-2 to TRBJ1-5; 9 nucleotides match TRBD1. Per the germline V gene, CDR1 is LGHNA and CDR2 is YNFKEQ. The CDR3 is 18 amino acids. Trimming took 4 bases from V and 3 from J; bases not matched to a gene: 13. CDR3 sequence reads: CASSPRLGTGLSNQPQHF. CDR3 coding DNA: TGTGCCAGCAGCCCTAGACTCGGGACAGGGCTCTCCAATCAGCCCCAGCATTTT.

V usage is TRBV28 and J usage is TRBJ2-2, with D unresolved. Germline V lookup: CDR1 MDHEN, CDR2 SYDVKM. The CDR3 runs 14 residues. Trimming removed 2 bases at V and 1 base at J, with 5 bases between. CDR3 protein: CASSLRVNTGELFF. CDR3 nucleotides: TGTGCCAGCAGTTTAAGAGTGAACACCGGGGAGCTGTTTTTT.

This clone has more than one count but fewer than ten. The chain couples TRBV6-1 to TRBJ1-2, with 9 bases aligning to TRBD1. The CDR3 has 15 amino acids. J was trimmed by 5 bases and V by 4 bases; bases with no gene match: 8. Germline lookup yields CDR1 MNHNS and CDR2 SASEGT. Written as DNA, the CDR3 is TGTGCCAGCAGTGTTGAACCGGGACAGGGTTATGGCTACACCTTC. Translation gives CASSVEPGQGYGYTF.

In DNA, the CDR3 is TGTGCCAGCAGACCCCCGACAGGGGGCAGTGGTTACGAGCAGTACTTC. Its protein product is CASRPPTGGSGYEQYF. The chain has TRBV28 and TRBJ2-7; the match to TRBD1 covers 10 bases. V gave up 6 bases and J gave up 4 bases; unmatched junction bases: 12. CDR1 MDHEN and CDR2 SYDVKM come from the germline V gene. The CDR3 contains 16 residues. The complete variable domain, with remaining parts taken from reference TRBV28 and TRBJ2-7, reads DVKVTQSSRYLVKRTGEKVFLECVQDMDHENMFWYRQDPGLGLRLIYFSYDVKMKEKGDIPEGYSVSREKKERFSLILESASTNQTSMYLCASRPPTGGSGYEQYFGPGTRLTVT.

In this sample, this clone is medium-sized. This rearrangement joins TRBV6-4 to TRBJ2-1, with 8 bases identical to TRBD1. There are 14 residues in the CDR3. Germline-derived CDR1 and CDR2 are MRHNA and SNTAGT. Losses at the gene ends were 0 bases for V and 7 bases for J; bases not matched to a gene: 2. CDR3 region: CASSDSDRGNEQFF. Written as DNA, the CDR3 is TGTGCCAGCAGTGACTCCGACAGGGGAAATGAGCAGTTCTTC.

The chain is built from TRBV7-9 and TRBJ2-1, with TRBD1 matching 7 bases. Germline trimming cut 6 bases from V and 5 bases from J; bases unmatched to any gene: 7. The germline V gene has CDR1 SEHNR and CDR2 FQNEAQ (reference sequence). This CDR3 is 14 amino acids long. CDR3: CASSRQGVDNEQFF. In DNA form, the CDR3 reads TGTGCCAGCAGTCGACAGGGTGTCGACAATGAGCAGTTCTTC.

V is TRBV6-1 and J is TRBJ2-2, with TRBD2 matching 8 bases. From germline, CDR1 is MNHNS and CDR2 SASEGT. CDR3 size: 15 residues. The junction had 10 bases not matched to a gene; V was cut back by 3 bases and J by 10 bases. The CDR3 loop reads CASSDPGTSGAELFF. CDR3 bases: TGTGCCAGCAGTGATCCCGGGACTAGTGGTGCGGAGCTGTTTTTT.

This chain links TRBV5-4 with TRBJ2-3; D perhaps matches TRBD2 (7 bases). The CDR3 is 16 amino acids. Germline V lookup: CDR1 SGHNT, CDR2 YYREEE (reference sequence). Trimming left V 2 bases short and J 1 base short, with 14 bases between. The CDR3 sequence: CASSLGGGPGTDTQYF. CDR3 nucleotide sequence: TGTGCCAGCAGCTTAGGGGGGGGGCCAGGCACAGATACGCAGTATTTT. Using reference TRBV5-4 and TRBJ2-3 for the parts outside the CDR3, the full variable domain is ETGVTQSPTHLIKTRGQQVTLRCSSQSGHNTVSWYQQALGQGPQFIFQYYREEENGRGNFPPRFSGLQFPNYSSELNVNALELDDSALYLCASSLGGGPGTDTQYFGPGTRLTVL.